This T cell receptor (beta chain) was sequenced for a study of blood T cell repertoires in COVID-19. As for the study in general: Sites across the United States, Italy and Spain contributed samples from acute and convalescent COVID-19. T cells, B-cell-depleted T cells, or PBMCs supplied cDNA or gDNA.

Germline V gene data show CDR1 as KGHSH and CDR2 as LQKENI. The V gene end was trimmed by 3 bases and the J gene end by 7 bases; junction bases not matched to a gene: 7. This CDR3 is built from 14 residues. Authors' data handling: Amplifying reference gene primers gave estimates of nucleated cell counts. Clones were sequenced by immunoSEQ multiplex PCR, and TCRdb holds only the in-frame ones, with some missing. V, J and clone size reflect that table, while D and trimming were determined from the DNA. This table holds roughly 200,000 clones, 75% to 80% found once. The chain joins TRBV18 to TRBJ1-2; 8 bases are a match to TRBD1. The sequence came from a woman between 45 and 60 years old with active or convalescent COVID-19. Sequencing was done on a sample of peripheral blood. The CDR3 spells CASSPWDRKSGYTF. The CDR3 DNA is TGTGCCAGCTCACCTTGGGACAGGAAGAGTGGCTACACCTTC.